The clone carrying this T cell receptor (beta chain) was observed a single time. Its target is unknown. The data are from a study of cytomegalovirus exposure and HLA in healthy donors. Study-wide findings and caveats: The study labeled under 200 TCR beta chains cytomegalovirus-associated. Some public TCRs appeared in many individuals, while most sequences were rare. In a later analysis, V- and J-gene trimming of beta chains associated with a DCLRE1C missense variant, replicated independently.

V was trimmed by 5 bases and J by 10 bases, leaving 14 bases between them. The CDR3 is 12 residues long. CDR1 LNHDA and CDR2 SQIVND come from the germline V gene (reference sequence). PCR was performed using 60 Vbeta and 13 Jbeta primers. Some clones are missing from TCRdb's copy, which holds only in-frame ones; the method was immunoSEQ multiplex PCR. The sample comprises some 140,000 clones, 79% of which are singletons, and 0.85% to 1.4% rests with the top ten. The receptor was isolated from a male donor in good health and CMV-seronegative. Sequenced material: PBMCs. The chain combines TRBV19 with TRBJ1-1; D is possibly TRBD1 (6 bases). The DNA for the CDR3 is TGTGCCAGTAGTGTACAGGGAAATAGAGCTTTCTTT. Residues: CASSVQGNRAFF.